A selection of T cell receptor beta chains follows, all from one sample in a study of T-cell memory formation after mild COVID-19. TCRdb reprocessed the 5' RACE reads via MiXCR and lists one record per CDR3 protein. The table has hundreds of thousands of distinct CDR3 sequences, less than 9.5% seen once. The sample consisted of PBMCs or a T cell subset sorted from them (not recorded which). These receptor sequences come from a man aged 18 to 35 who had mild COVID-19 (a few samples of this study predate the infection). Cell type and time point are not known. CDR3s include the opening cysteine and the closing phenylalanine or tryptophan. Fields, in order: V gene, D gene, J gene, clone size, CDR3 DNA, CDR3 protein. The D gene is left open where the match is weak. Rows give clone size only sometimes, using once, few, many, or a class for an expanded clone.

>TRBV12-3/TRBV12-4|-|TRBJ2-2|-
TGTGCCAGCAGTTTAGGGTTCGGGGAGCTGTTTTTT
CASSLGFGELFF
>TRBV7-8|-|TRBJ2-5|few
TGTGCCAGCAGCTTATTCGGGCAGCGAGAAGAGACCCAGTACTTC
CASSLFGQREETQYF
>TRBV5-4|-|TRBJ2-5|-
TGTGCCAGCACCCTACGGACGGGCCAAGAGACCCAGTACTTC
CASTLRTGQETQYF
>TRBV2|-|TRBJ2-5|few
TGTGCCAGCAGTGGCGTAGCGAACGACCAAGAGACCCAGTACTTC
CASSGVANDQETQYF
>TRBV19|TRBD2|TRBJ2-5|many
TGTGCCAGTAGTATAAGGGCTAGCGGGGGCCAAGAGACCCAGTACTTC
CASSIRASGGQETQYF
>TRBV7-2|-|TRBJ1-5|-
TGTGCCAGCAGCCAAGGACGTACTCAGCCCCAGCATTTT
CASSQGRTQPQHF
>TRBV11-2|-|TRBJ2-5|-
TGTGCCAGCAGCCGCTGGGAACCAGAAGAGACCCAGTACTTC
CASSRWEPEETQYF
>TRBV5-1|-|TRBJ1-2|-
TGCGCCAGCAGCTTGGTCGGGTTTAATTATGGCTACACCTTC
CASSLVGFNYGYTF
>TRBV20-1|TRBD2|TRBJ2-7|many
TGCAGTGCTAGATCTGCTAGCGGGTACGAGCAGTACTTC
CSARSASGYEQYF
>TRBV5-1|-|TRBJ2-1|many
TGCGCCAGCAGCTTGTCGGGGGGCCCTAGCAATGAGCAGTTCTTC
CASSLSGGPSNEQFF
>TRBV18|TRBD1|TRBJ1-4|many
TGTGCCAGCTCACCCGGGACAGAAAATGAAAAACTGTTTTTT
CASSPGTENEKLFF
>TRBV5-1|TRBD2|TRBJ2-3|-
TGCGCCAGCAGCTTAGAGGGGAGCGGGGGGGCTGATACGCAGTATTTT
CASSLEGSGGADTQYF
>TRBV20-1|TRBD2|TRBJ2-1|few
TGCAGTGCTAGGTTCCGGGGGGACCATGAGCAGTTCTTC
CSARFRGDHEQFF
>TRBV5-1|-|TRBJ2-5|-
TGCGCCAGCAGCGGGGGGACAGCCCCTCAAGAGACCCAGTACTTC
CASSGGTAPQETQYF
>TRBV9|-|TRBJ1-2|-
TGTGCCAGCAGCGTAGGGAGGGACCTTAACTATGGCTACACCTTC
CASSVGRDLNYGYTF
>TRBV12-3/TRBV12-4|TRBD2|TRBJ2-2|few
TGTGCCAGCAGTTTACGGACTAGCACCGGGGAGCTGTTTTTT
CASSLRTSTGELFF
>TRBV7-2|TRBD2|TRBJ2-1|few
TGTGCCAGCAGCGGGGGACTAGCGGGGGTCTACAATGAGCAGTTCTTC
CASSGGLAGVYNEQFF
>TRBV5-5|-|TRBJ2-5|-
TGTGCCAGCAGCTTGGGACAGTCATTCTTGCAAGAGACCCAGTACTTC
CASSLGQSFLQETQYF
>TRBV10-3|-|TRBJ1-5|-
TGTGCCATCTCGAACCAGAAGGACAGTAGCAATCAGCCCCAGCATTTT
CAISNQKDSSNQPQHF
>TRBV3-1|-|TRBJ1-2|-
TGTGCCAGCAGCCAAGGGCTATCCCTTTATGGCTACACCTTC
CASSQGLSLYGYTF
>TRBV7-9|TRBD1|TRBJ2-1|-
TGTGCCAGCAGCTTGGGGACAGGTAGGGATGAGCAGTTCTTC
CASSLGTGRDEQFF
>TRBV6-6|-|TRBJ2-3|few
TGTGCCAGCAGTTACTCCCGGGGCCGGGATACGCAGTATTTT
CASSYSRGRDTQYF
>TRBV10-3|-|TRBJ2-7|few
TGTGCCATCAGTGAGAGTAAGACAGGAGGACTGGAAAGGGGCTACGAGCAGTACTTC
CAISESKTGGLERGYEQYF
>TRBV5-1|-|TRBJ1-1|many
TGCGCCAGCAGCCCACAAGGAGGAGGGGGGACTGAAGCTTTCTTT
CASSPQGGGGTEAFF
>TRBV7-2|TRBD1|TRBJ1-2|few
TGTGCCAGCAGCTTAGCCGGGACAGCTGCTGGCTACACCTTC
CASSLAGTAAGYTF
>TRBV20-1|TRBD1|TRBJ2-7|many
TGCAGTGCTAGACCACAGGGGTTGACCTACGAGCAGTACTTC
CSARPQGLTYEQYF
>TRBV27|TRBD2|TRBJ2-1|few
TGTGCCAGCAGTTTGCTAGCGGGGCCAAATGAGCAGTTCTTC
CASSLLAGPNEQFF
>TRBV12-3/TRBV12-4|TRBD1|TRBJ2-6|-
TGTGCCAGCTCCACCGGGACAGGGCTCTCCTCTGGGGCCAACGTCCTGACTTTC
CASSTGTGLSSGANVLTF
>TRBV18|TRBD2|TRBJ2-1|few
TGTGCCAGCTCACGTGGGACTAGCGGGGGAGGATACAATGAGCAGTTCTTC
CASSRGTSGGGYNEQFF
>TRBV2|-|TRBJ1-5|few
TGTGCCAGCAGTGACGCGTACCCTAGCAATCAGCCCCAGCATTTT
CASSDAYPSNQPQHF
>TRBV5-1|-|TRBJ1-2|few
TGCGCCAGCAGCTCCGGACGGATCTATGGCTACACCTTC
CASSSGRIYGYTF